The 5 T cell receptor beta chains in this list originate from one sample, sequenced in a study of cytomegalovirus exposure and HLA in healthy donors. The PCR made use of 60 Vbeta and 13 Jbeta primers. Repertoires were generated with immunoSEQ multiplex PCR, while TCRdb's copy carries only in-frame clones and drops some. Of tens of thousands of clones listed, around three quarters are singletons. The specimen sequenced was PBMCs. Receptors originate from a man under 40 in good health and CMV-seronegative.

This clone was picked up a small number of times. The gene calls are TRBV5-4 and TRBJ1-2, with D maybe TRBD1 (5 bases). CDR3 length: 15 amino acids. The V gene's germline CDR1 is SGHNT and CDR2 YYREEE (reference sequence). The germline V and J ends were trimmed by 4 bases and 4 bases, with 17 bases remaining between them. CDR3 sequence: CASSHPLQGPYGYTF. DNA for the CDR3: TGTGCCAGCAGCCACCCGCTCCAGGGCCCCTATGGCTACACCTTC.

This clone was counted a few times. The chain recombines TRBV19 with TRBJ1-5; TRBD1 aligns across 10 bases. V lost 0 bases and J lost 7; bases outside the gene matches: 6. Germline CDR1 LNHDA, CDR2 SQIVND (reference sequence). The CDR3 totals 16 residues. CDR3 in DNA: TGTGCCAGTAGTATAGACGGGACAGGGGTCGGGCAGCCCCAGCATTTT. Protein: CASSIDGTGVGQPQHF.

This clone was detected once. The chain links TRBV29-1 to TRBJ2-3; 11 bases are shared with TRBD2. There are 15 residues in the CDR3. V was clipped by 5 bases and J by 4 bases; unmatched bases: 8. Per the germline V gene, CDR1 is SQVTM and CDR2 is ANQGSEA. The CDR3 nucleotides are TGCAGCGTTCTTACTAGCGGGAGATGGGCAGATACGCAGTATTTT. Its translation: CSVLTSGRWADTQYF.

The chain recombines TRBV7-9 with TRBJ2-3; TRBD2 matches 8 bases. Losses at the gene ends were 1 base for V and 5 bases for J; bases not matched to a gene: 8. Germline assignment: CDR1 SEHNR and CDR2 FQNEAQ (reference sequence). The CDR3 consists of 16 residues. CDR3 coding DNA: TGTGCCAGCAGCTTAGTGAATAGCGGGGCGGGAGATACGCAGTATTTT. Translated: CASSLVNSGAGDTQYF.

This clone was seen only once. The chain's CDR3 is CASSPGLAGGSYEQYF. The CDR3 bases are TGTGCCAGCAGCCCTGGACTAGCGGGAGGATCTTACGAGCAGTACTTC. This chain connects TRBV5-6 to TRBJ2-7, with TRBD2 matching 14 bases. Germline assignment: CDR1 SGHDT and CDR2 YYEEEE. The CDR3 runs to 16 residues. With V trimmed by 4 bases and J by 4 bases, 7 bases remained unmatched.